This TCR beta chain was sequenced during a study of T cells after yellow fever vaccination. The study's findings and limits: It was a small share of clonotypes that appeared in both CD4 and CD8 compartments.

This clonotype was counted many times. Its target is not known. V lost 6 bases and J 8 bases, leaving 17 bases between the germline ends. The CDR3 is 14 residues long. TCRdb called the 5' RACE reads again in MiXCR, with one record for every CDR3 protein. The sample lists about 360,000 distinct CDR3 sequences, roughly 6.2% seen once, with approximately 15% in the top ten. Specimen: PBMCs, collected 5 days after the yellow fever booster vaccination. The origin of this receptor is a man in his thirties or forties who received the YFV17D yellow fever vaccine. V usage is TRBV12-3 or TRBV12-4 and J usage is TRBJ2-1; D not resolved. The CDR3 region has the DNA TGTGCCAGCAGCCAGTATGGCCCCACATATGAGCAGTTCTTC. Translating it yields CASSQYGPTYEQFF.